One TCR beta chain is described in this entry. Its antigen is unidentified. V was cut by 5 bases and J by 5 bases, with 18 bases left in between. In germline, CDR1 is SQVTM, CDR2 ANQGSEA. The CDR3 has 14 residues. Data came from immunoSEQ multiplex PCR; TCRdb stores just in-frame clones and leaves some out. Of 150,000 to 200,000 clones in the sample, around 92% were seen once. The record originates from a study of T cell responses to AZD1222 COVID-19 vaccine. Points from the study as a whole: Repertoire sampling was restricted to post-peak T cell response timepoints. Baseline antibody screening turned up just a handful of seropositive AZD1222 recipients. Reportedly, nearly half the spike-specific TCRs target unmutated variant regions.

The chain employs TRBV29-1 and TRBJ1-1; D not certain. This clonotype was sampled from an adult who received the AZD1222 COVID-19 vaccine. The specimen comprised peripheral blood, sampled 28 days after the second AZD1222 dose. CDR3 region: CSVYPEVPPTEAFF. Written as DNA, the CDR3 is TGCAGCGTTTACCCCGAAGTACCGCCAACTGAAGCTTTCTTT. Using reference TRBV29-1 and TRBJ1-1 for the parts outside the CDR3, the full variable domain is SAVISQKPSRDICQRGTSLTIQCQVDSQVTMMFWYRQQPGQSLTLIATANQGSEATYESGFVIDKFPISRPNLTFSTLTVSNMSPEDSSIYLCSVYPEVPPTEAFFGQGTRLTVV.